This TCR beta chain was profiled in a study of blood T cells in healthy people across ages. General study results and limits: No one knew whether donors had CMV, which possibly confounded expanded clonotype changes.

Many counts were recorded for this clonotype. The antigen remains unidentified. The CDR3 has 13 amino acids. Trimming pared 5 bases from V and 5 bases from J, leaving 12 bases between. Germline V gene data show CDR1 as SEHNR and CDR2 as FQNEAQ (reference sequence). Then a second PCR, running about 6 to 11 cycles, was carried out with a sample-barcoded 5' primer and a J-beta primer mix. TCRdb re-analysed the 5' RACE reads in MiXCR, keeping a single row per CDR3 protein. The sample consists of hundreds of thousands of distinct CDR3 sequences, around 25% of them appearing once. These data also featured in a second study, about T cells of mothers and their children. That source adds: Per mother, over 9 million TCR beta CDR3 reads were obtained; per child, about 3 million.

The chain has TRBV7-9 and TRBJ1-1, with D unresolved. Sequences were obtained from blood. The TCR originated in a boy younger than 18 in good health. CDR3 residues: CASSPPGGTEAFF. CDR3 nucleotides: TGTGCCAGCAGCCCTCCCGGAGGGACTGAAGCTTTCTTT.